This TCR beta chain was profiled in a study of cytomegalovirus exposure and HLA in healthy donors. PCR involved 60 Vbeta and 13 Jbeta primers. Libraries were prepared by immunoSEQ multiplex PCR; TCRdb keeps only in-frame clonotypes and omits some of them. The sample includes approximately 100,000 clones, under 80% of them seen just once. Trimming took off 5 bases at V and 8 bases at J, with 21 bases between the two ends. The germline V gene encodes CDR1 LNHDA and CDR2 SQIVND (reference sequence). This CDR3 spans 16 amino acids. The chain joins TRBV19 to TRBJ1-4; a possible D gene is TRBD1 (6 bases). The source of this sequence is a human donor in good health. Sequencing used PBMCs. This CDR3 is CASSSDQGISREKLFF. Written as DNA, the CDR3 is TGTGCCAGTAGTTCCGACCAGGGGATCTCACGGGAAAAACTGTTTTTT.